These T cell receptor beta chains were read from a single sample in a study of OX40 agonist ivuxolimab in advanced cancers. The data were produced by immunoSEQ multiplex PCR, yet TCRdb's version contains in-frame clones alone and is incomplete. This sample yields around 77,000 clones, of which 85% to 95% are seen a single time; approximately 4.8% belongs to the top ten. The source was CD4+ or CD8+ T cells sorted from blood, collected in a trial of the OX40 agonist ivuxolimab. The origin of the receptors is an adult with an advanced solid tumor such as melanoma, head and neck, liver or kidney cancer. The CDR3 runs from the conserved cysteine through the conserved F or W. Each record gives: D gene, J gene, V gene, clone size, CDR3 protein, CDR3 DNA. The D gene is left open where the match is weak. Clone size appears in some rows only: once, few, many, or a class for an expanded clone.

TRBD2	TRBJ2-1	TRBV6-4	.	CASRTGTSSNEQFF	TGTGCCAGCAGGACCGGGACTAGTAGCAATGAGCAGTTCTTC
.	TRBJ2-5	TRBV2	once	CASRWGTGQETQYF	TGTGCCAGCCGGTGGGGGACGGGGCAAGAGACCCAGTACTTC
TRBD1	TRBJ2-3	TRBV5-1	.	CASSPGQGRLDTQYF	TGCGCCAGCAGCCCGGGACAGGGCCGATTGGATACGCAGTATTTT
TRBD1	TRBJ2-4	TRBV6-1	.	CASSAFYGTGDDTKNIQYF	TGTGCCAGCAGTGCTTTTTACGGGACAGGGGATGATACCAAAAACATTCAGTACTTC
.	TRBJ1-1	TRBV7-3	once	CASSLGPTEAFF	TGTGCCAGCAGCTTAGGTCCCACTGAAGCTTTCTTT
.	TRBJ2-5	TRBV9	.	CASSVDPRGETQYF	TGTGCCAGCAGCGTAGACCCCAGGGGAGAGACCCAGTACTTC
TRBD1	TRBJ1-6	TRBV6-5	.	CASRPGQGDNSPLHF	TGTGCCAGCAGACCCGGACAGGGTGACAATTCACCCCTCCACTTT
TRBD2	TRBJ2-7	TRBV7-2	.	CASSFGLAAYEQYF	TGTGCCAGCAGCTTTGGGCTAGCGGCATACGAGCAGTACTTC
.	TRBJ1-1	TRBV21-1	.	CASSKVVFGQGDTEAFF	TGTGCCAGCAGCAAAGTAGTATTCGGACAGGGGGATACTGAAGCTTTCTTT
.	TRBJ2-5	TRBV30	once	CAWSVVRIQETQYF	TGTGCCTGGAGTGTAGTACGGATTCAAGAGACCCAGTACTTC
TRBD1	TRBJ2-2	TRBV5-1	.	CASNLGGTGGAGELFF	TGCGCCAGCAATCTTGGCGGGACAGGGGGGGCCGGGGAGCTGTTTTTT
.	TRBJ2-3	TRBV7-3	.	CASSTRGGGGTDTQYF	TGTGCCAGCAGCACCCGAGGGGGGGGCGGTACAGATACGCAGTATTTT
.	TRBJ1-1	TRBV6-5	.	CASSPGRTEAFF	TGTGCCAGCAGTCCAGGACGCACTGAAGCTTTCTTT
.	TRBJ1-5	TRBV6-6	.	CASTDRTHQPQHF	TGTGCCAGCACCGACAGGACCCATCAGCCCCAGCATTTT
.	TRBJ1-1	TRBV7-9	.	CASSPDRLLNTEAFF	TGTGCCAGCAGCCCGGACCGGCTTTTGAACACTGAAGCTTTCTTT
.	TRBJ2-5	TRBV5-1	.	CASSLGLAGRQETQYF	TGCGCCAGCAGCTTGGGTCTTGCGGGACGTCAGGAGACCCAGTACTTC
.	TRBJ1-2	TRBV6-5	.	CANTRDRNAGYTF	TGTGCCAACACCCGAGACAGGAATGCGGGCTACACCTTC
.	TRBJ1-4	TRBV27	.	CASSLQRGGGPNEKLFF	TGTGCCAGCAGTTTACAGCGGGGTGGGGGACCTAATGAAAAACTGTTTTTT
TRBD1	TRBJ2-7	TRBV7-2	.	CASSLEQGTYEQYF	TGTGCCAGCAGCTTAGAACAGGGGACCTACGAGCAGTACTTC
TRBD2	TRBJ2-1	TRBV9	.	CASGLAGFNEQFF	TGTGCCAGCGGACTAGCGGGATTTAATGAGCAGTTCTTC
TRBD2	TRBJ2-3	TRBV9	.	CASKGGRTDTQYF	TGTGCCAGCAAAGGCGGGAGGACAGATACGCAGTATTTT
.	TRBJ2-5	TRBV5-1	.	CASSPGETQYF	TGCGCCAGCAGCCCTGGAGAGACCCAGTACTTC
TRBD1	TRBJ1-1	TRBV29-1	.	CSTDQGALSTEAFF	TGCAGCACCGACCAGGGGGCGCTTTCCACTGAAGCTTTCTTT
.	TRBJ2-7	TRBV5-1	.	CASSLSLMGYYEQYF	TGCGCCAGCAGCTTAAGTCTCATGGGATACTACGAGCAGTACTTC
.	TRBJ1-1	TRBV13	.	CASSLDRESTEAFF	TGTGCCAGCAGCTTAGACAGGGAAAGCACTGAAGCTTTCTTT
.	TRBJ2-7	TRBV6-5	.	CASRDYEQYF	TGTGCCAGCAGGGACTACGAGCAGTACTTC
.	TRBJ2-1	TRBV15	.	CATSRERDEQFF	TGTGCCACCAGCCGAGAACGGGATGAGCAGTTCTTC
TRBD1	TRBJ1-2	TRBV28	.	CATSTGTGASLGGYTF	TGTGCCACATCCACCGGGACAGGGGCCTCGTTAGGTGGTTACACCTTC
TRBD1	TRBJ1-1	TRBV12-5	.	CASGSSGQRLGNTEAFF	TGTGCTAGTGGTTCCTCGGGACAGAGGCTGGGGAACACTGAAGCTTTCTTT
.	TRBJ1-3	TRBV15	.	CATRPDLRNTIYF	TGTGCCACCAGGCCGGACCTCAGAAACACCATATATTTT
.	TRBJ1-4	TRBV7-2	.	CASRGSNEKLFF	TGTGCCAGCAGGGGCAGTAATGAAAAACTGTTTTTT
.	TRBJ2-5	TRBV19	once	CASSLRYQETQYF	TGTGCCAGTAGTTTACGGTACCAAGAGACCCAGTACTTC
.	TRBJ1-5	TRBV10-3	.	CAISGGIEGNQPQHF	TGTGCCATCAGTGGGGGGATAGAAGGGAATCAGCCCCAGCATTTT
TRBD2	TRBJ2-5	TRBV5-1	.	CASSLSGRDQETQYF	TGCGCCAGCAGCTTGTCCGGGAGGGACCAAGAGACCCAGTACTTC
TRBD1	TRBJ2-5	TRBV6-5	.	CASRGQGLETQYF	TGTGCCAGCAGAGGACAGGGTTTAGAGACCCAGTACTTC
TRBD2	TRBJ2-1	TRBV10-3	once	CAIRVAGTSVNEQFF	TGTGCCATCAGAGTAGCGGGGACAAGTGTCAATGAGCAGTTCTTC
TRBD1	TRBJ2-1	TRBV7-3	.	CASSTGQGMNEQFF	TGTGCCAGCAGCACCGGACAGGGGATGAATGAGCAGTTCTTC
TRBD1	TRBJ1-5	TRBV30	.	CAWNTGGGQPQHF	TGTGCCTGGAATACAGGGGGCGGTCAGCCCCAGCATTTT
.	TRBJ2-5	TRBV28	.	CASSLGGAPRETQYF	TGTGCCAGCAGTTTGGGGGGGGCGCCGCGTGAGACCCAGTACTTC
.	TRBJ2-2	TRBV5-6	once	CASSFSTGELFF	TGTGCCAGCAGCTTCTCCACCGGGGAGCTGTTTTTT
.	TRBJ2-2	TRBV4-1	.	CASSQVPPGVARKPGELFF	TGCGCCAGCAGCCAAGTGCCCCCTGGTGTGGCACGGAAGCCCGGGGAGCTGTTTTTT
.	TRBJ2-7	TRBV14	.	CASSHRTLGSYEQYF	TGTGCCAGCAGCCACCGGACTTTGGGGAGCTACGAGCAGTACTTC
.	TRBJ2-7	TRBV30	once	CAWSPGAYEQYF	TGTGCCTGGAGTCCTGGGGCCTACGAGCAGTACTTC
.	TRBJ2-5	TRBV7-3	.	CASSWSRGETQYF	TGTGCCAGCAGCTGGAGTCGTGGAGAGACCCAGTACTTC
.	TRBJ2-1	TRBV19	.	CASSIARDPGNEQFF	TGTGCCAGTAGTATAGCGAGGGATCCGGGCAATGAGCAGTTCTTC
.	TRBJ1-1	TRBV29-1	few	CSVGYTEAFF	TGCAGCGTTGGCTACACTGAAGCTTTCTTT
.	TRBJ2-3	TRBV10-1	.	CASSTPEGQRDTQYF	TGCGCCAGCAGTACACCTGAGGGCCAGCGGGATACGCAGTATTTT
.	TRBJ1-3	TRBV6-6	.	CASSYEQAGNTIYF	TGTGCCAGCAGTTATGAACAGGCTGGAAACACCATATATTTT
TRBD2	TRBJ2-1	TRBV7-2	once	CASSLPERGSSYNEQFF	TGTGCCAGCAGCCTCCCCGAGCGGGGGAGCTCCTACAATGAGCAGTTCTTC
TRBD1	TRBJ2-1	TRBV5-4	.	CASSFRRQGFTGEQFF	TGTGCCAGCAGCTTCCGGAGACAGGGATTCACAGGTGAGCAGTTCTTC
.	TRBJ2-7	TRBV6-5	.	CASSYSGPALIF	TGTGCCAGCAGTTACTCGGGACCGGCCCTTATCTTC
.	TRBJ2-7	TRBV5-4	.	CASSLEARGYEQYF	TGTGCCAGCAGCTTGGAGGCCAGGGGCTACGAGCAGTACTTC
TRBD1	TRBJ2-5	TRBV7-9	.	CASRANYGTGDETQYF	TGTGCCAGCAGGGCTAACTATGGGACAGGGGATGAGACCCAGTACTTC
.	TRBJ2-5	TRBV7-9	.	CASTLINSGLQVPQYF	TGTGCCAGCACCCTAATAAACTCCGGGCTCCAAGTTCCCCAGTACTTC
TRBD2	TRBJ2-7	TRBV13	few	CASSLGQGTSYEQYF	TGTGCCAGCAGCTTAGGCCAGGGGACTAGCTACGAGCAGTACTTC
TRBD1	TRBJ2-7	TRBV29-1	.	CSVGTGVEQYF	TGCAGCGTGGGGACAGGGGTGGAGCAGTACTTC
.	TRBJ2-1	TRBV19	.	CASSIPNFVGAEQFF	TGTGCCAGTAGTATCCCGAATTTCGTGGGGGCCGAGCAGTTCTTC